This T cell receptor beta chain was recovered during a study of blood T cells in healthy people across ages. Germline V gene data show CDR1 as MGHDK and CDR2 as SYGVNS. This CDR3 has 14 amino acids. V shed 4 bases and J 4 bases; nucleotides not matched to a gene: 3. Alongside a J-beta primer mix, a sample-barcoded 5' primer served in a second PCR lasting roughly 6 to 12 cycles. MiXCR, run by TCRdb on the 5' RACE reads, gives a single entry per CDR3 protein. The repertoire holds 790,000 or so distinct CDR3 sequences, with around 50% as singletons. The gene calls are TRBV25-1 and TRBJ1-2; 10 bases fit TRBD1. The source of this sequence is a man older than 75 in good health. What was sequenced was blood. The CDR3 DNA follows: TGTGCCAGCAGTGGGGGACAGGGGATCTATGGCTACACCTTC. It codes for CASSGGQGIYGYTF.